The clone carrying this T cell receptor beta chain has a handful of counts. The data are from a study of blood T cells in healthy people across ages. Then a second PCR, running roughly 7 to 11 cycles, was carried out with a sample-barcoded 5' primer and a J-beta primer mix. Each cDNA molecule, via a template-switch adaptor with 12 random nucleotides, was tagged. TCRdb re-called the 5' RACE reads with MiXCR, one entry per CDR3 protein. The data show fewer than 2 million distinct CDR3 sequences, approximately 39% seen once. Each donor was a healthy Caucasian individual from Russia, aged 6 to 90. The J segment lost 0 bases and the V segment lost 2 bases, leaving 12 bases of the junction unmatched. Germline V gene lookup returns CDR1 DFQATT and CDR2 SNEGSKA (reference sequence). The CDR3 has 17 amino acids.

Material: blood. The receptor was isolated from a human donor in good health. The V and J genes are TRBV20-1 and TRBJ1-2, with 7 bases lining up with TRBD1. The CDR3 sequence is CSARTPQWDRANYGYTF. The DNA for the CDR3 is TGCAGTGCTAGAACCCCTCAATGGGACAGAGCTAACTATGGCTACACCTTC.